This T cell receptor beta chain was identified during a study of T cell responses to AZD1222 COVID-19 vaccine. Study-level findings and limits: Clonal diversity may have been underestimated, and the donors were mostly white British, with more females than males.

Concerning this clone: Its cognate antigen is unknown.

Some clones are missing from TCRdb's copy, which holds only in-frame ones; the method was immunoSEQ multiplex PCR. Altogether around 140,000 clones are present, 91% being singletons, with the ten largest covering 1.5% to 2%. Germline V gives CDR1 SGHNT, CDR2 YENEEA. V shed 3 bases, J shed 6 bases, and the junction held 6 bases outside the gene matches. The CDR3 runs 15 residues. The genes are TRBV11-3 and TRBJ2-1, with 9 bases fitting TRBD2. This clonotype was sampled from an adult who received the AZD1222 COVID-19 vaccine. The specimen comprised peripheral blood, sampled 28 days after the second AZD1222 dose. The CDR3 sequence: CASSFEAGGVNEQFF. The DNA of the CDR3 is TGTGCCAGCAGCTTCGAAGCGGGAGGAGTCAATGAGCAGTTCTTC.